Sequencing of this TCR beta chain was carried out in a study of OX40 agonist ivuxolimab in advanced cancers. About the study: Patients undergoing dose escalation presented with hepatocellular carcinoma, melanoma, renal cell or head and neck cancer.

Only a few counts were recorded for this clone. The assay was immunoSEQ multiplex PCR, and TCRdb's table has in-frame clones only and misses some. This table has tens of thousands of clones, nearly 80% appearing once. The source was CD4+ or CD8+ T cells sorted from blood, collected in a trial of the OX40 agonist ivuxolimab. This clonotype was obtained from an adult with an advanced solid tumor such as melanoma, head and neck, liver or kidney cancer.

The CDR3 here is CASSLRQWGGGPVYNEQFF. The DNA for the CDR3 is TGTGCCAGCAGCTTAAGGCAATGGGGCGGGGGGCCTGTCTACAATGAGCAGTTCTTC. The rearrangement links TRBV5-5 to TRBJ2-1; 8 positions agree with TRBD2. Per the germline V gene, CDR1 is SGHKS and CDR2 is YYEKEE (reference sequence). CDR3 length: 19 residues. Trimming took 2 bases from V and 3 from J; bases not matched to a gene: 16.